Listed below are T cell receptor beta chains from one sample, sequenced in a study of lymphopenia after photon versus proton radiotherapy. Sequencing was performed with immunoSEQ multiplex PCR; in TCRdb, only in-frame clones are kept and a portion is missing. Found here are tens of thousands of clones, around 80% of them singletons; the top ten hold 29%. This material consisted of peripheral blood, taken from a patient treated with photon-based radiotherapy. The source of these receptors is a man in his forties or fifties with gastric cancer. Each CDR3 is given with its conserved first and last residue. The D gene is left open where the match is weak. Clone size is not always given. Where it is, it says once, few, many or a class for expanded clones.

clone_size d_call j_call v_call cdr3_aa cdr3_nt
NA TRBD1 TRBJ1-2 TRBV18 CASSPSPGQGAYGYTF TGTGCCAGCTCACCCTCACCGGGACAGGGGGCCTATGGCTACACCTTC
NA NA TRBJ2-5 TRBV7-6 CASSLFPPAGAQETQYF TGTGCCAGCAGCTTATTCCCCCCGGCCGGGGCACAAGAGACCCAGTACTTC
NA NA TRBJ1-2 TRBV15 CATSRDTQERRYTF TGTGCCACCAGCAGAGATACACAGGAAAGGAGGTACACCTTC
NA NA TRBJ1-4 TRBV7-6 CASSLARGEKLFF TGTGCCAGCAGCTTAGCTAGGGGGGAAAAACTGTTTTTT
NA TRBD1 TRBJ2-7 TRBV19 CASSSTGAYEQYF TGTGCCAGTAGTAGTACAGGGGCCTACGAGCAGTACTTC
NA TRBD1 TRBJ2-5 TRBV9 CASSVASGGETQYF TGTGCCAGCAGCGTAGCTTCAGGGGGAGAGACCCAGTACTTC
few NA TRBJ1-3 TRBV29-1 CSVEDGYF TGCAGCGTTGAAGATGGATATTTT
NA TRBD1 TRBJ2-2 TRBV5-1 CASSFRGLSGGELFF TGCGCCAGCAGCTTCAGGGGGCTCTCGGGCGGGGAGCTGTTTTTT
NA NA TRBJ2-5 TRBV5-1 CASSPAGPRQETQYF TGCGCCAGCAGTCCCGCAGGTCCTAGGCAAGAGACCCAGTACTTC
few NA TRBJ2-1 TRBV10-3 CAISLRAGSSYNEQFF TGTGCCATCAGTCTTCGGGCGGGGAGCTCCTACAATGAGCAGTTCTTC
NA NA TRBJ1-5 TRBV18 CASSPRDSNQPQHF TGTGCCAGCTCACCTCGGGACAGCAATCAGCCCCAGCATTTT
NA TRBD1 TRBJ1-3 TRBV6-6 CASSTGTGRSGNTIYF TGTGCCAGCAGTACAGGGACAGGACGTTCCGGAAACACCATATATTTT
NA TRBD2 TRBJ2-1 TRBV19 CASSIVLRTSGSSYNEQFF TGTGCCAGTAGTATAGTTCTCCGGACTAGCGGGAGTTCCTACAATGAGCAGTTCTTC
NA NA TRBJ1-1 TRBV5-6 CASEKRNTEAFF TGTGCCAGCGAGAAAAGGAACACTGAAGCTTTCTTT
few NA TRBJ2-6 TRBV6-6 CASSAQFSGANVLTF TGTGCCAGCAGCGCCCAGTTCTCTGGGGCCAACGTCCTGACTTTC
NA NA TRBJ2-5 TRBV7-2 CASSQAGRKETQYF TGTGCCAGCAGCCAAGCGGGCAGGAAAGAGACCCAGTACTTC
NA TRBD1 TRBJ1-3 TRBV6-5 CASSRQGPGNTIYF TGTGCCAGCAGCCGACAGGGCCCAGGAAACACCATATATTTT
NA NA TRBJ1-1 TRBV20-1 CSASPGPEAFF TGCAGTGCTAGTCCGGGACCTGAAGCTTTCTTT
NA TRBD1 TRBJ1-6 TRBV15 CATSTMTGGNSPLHF TGTGCCACCAGCACGATGACAGGGGGAAATTCACCCCTCCACTTT
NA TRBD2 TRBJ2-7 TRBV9 CASSHSKTGRESSYEQYF TGTGCCAGCAGCCACTCCAAAACTGGGCGGGAGAGCTCCTACGAGCAGTACTTC
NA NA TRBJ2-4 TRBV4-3 CASSQDGQSAKNIQYF TGCGCCAGCAGCCAAGACGGACAATCGGCCAAAAACATTCAGTACTTC
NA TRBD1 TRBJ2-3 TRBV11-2 CASSLTGQGPYTQYF TGTGCCAGCAGCTTGACCGGACAGGGGCCGTATACGCAGTATTTT